The next 16 T cell receptor beta chains were all read from a single sample in a study of blood T cell repertoires in COVID-19. Method: immunoSEQ multiplex PCR; TCRdb's copy keeps in-frame clones and lacks some. The table includes roughly 160,000 clones, around 87% detected once. The sequenced sample consisted of peripheral blood. The origin of the receptors is a man aged 60-69 years with COVID-19, enrolled during active disease.

Written as DNA, the CDR3 is TGTGCCTCCAGGGAATCCTCTGGAAACACCATATATTTT. Amino acid sequence: CASRESSGNTIYF. The chain joins TRBV7-2 to TRBJ1-3, with D possibly TRBD1 on 5 matching bases. The CDR3 runs to 13 residues. V was trimmed by 11 bases and J by 0 bases, leaving 11 bases between them. Germline CDR1 is SGHTA and CDR2 is FQGNSA. Based on the CDR3 plus reference TRBV7-2 and TRBJ1-3, the full variable domain is GAGVSQSPSNKVTEKGKDVELRCDPISGHTALYWYRQSLGQGLEFLIYFQGNSAPDKSGLPSDRFSAERTGGSVSTLTIQRTQQEDSAVYLCASRESSGNTIYFGEGSWLTVV.

This clone was recorded once. V usage is TRBV10-3 and J usage is TRBJ1-1, with 7 bases lining up with TRBD1. The CDR3 contains 17 residues. The J segment lost 7 bases and the V segment lost 2 bases, leaving 16 bases of the junction unmatched. CDR1 and CDR2 from the germline V gene are ENHRY and SYGVKD. As DNA, the CDR3 is TGTGCCATCAGTGAGCCTTTATCGACAGGGCGACTGGGTGAAGCTTTCTTT. It translates to CAISEPLSTGRLGEAFF.

The chain joins TRBV6-4 to TRBJ1-6; D perhaps matches TRBD1 (6 bases). Germline V gene data show CDR1 as MRHNA and CDR2 as SNTAGT. Deletions cut 5 bases from V and 10 bases from J, with 15 bases between. The CDR3 runs to 14 residues. CDR3 region: CASSPQGSGSPLHF. CDR3 in DNA: TGTGCCAGCAGTCCTCAGGGGAGTGGGTCACCCCTCCACTTT.

This clone appeared a single time. The chain combines TRBV6-4 with TRBJ1-5; unclear D gene. This CDR3 comprises 13 residues. Germline values: CDR1 MRHNA, CDR2 SNTAGT. V lost 6 bases, J lost 4 bases, and 10 bases lay in between. The DNA for the CDR3 is TGTGCCAGCAGCCGCGAGAGAAATCAGCCCCAGCATTTT. Amino acids: CASSRERNQPQHF.

The V call is TRBV3-1 (or the pseudogene TRBV3-2), the J call TRBJ2-6; 12 bases match TRBD2. There are 17 residues in the CDR3. The junction had 0 bases not matched to a gene; V was cut back by 2 bases and J by 1 base. CDR1 LGHDT and CDR2 YNNKEL come from the germline V gene (reference sequence). The CDR3 nucleotides are TGTGCCAGCAGCCAACTAGCGGGAGGGTCTGGGGCCAACGTCCTGACTTTC. It translates to CASSQLAGGSGANVLTF.

The chain uses TRBV7-2 and TRBJ2-1; 8 bases are a match to TRBD2. The CDR3 covers 15 residues. Trimming removed 3 bases from V and 8 bases from J; junction bases left unmatched: 9. Germline assignment: CDR1 SGHTA and CDR2 FQGNSA. This CDR3 reads CASSFSSGILDEQFF. The CDR3 region has the DNA TGTGCCAGCAGCTTTAGTAGCGGGATTCTAGATGAGCAGTTCTTC.

J is TRBJ1-2 and V is TRBV29-1; possibly TRBD1 for D (6 bases). The CDR3 is made up of 14 amino acids. Trimming took 3 bases from V and 3 from J, leaving 14 bases between them. In germline, CDR1 is SQVTM, CDR2 ANQGSEA. CDR3 residues: CSVDFWTEHYGYTF. CDR3 nucleotide sequence: TGCAGCGTTGATTTCTGGACAGAACACTATGGCTACACCTTC. The complete variable domain, with remaining parts taken from reference TRBV29-1 and TRBJ1-2, reads SAVISQKPSRDICQRGTSLTIQCQVDSQVTMMFWYRQQPGQSLTLIATANQGSEATYESGFVIDKFPISRPNLTFSTLTVSNMSPEDSSIYLCSVDFWTEHYGYTFGSGTRLTVV.

The chain is built from TRBV19 and TRBJ2-1; 12 bases match TRBD1. Trimming took 5 bases from V and 0 from J; bases not matched to a gene: 14. The germline V gene has CDR1 LNHDA and CDR2 SQIVND (reference sequence). This CDR3 contains 20 residues. CDR3 sequence (DNA): TGTGCCAGTAGTGCGCCGGGACAGGGGGCTCTTCGGAGCTCCTACAATGAGCAGTTCTTC. Translation: CASSAPGQGALRSSYNEQFF.

The CDR3 sequence: CASSQTGGNTEAFF. CDR3 bases: TGTGCCAGCTCGCAAACAGGGGGGAACACTGAAGCTTTCTTT. The genes are TRBV18 and TRBJ1-1, with 8 bases lining up with TRBD1. The V and J ends lost 6 bases and 1 base, in that order; junction bases with no gene match: 4. Germline assignment: CDR1 KGHSH and CDR2 LQKENI. This CDR3 is built from 14 residues.

In its sample, this clone was seen once. V is TRBV6-5 and J is TRBJ2-2, with a possible D match to TRBD2 (5 bases). Between the trimmed V and J ends, which lost 6 bases and 4 bases, there was a span of 6 bases. The CDR3 length is 12 residues. The germline gives CDR1 MNHEY, CDR2 SVGAGI. The DNA of the CDR3 is TGTGCCAGCAGCGGAGGCACCGGGGAGCTGTTTTTT. Amino acid sequence: CASSGGTGELFF.

V gene TRBV11-1 combines with J gene TRBJ1-6; D call uncertain. Trimming shortened V by 2 bases and J by 6 bases, and 11 bases separated the two germline ends. Looked up from germline, CDR1 is SGHAT and CDR2 is FQDESV (reference sequence). CDR3 length: 15 residues. CDR3 nucleotides: TGTGCCAGCAGCTTATCGCGGCAGACTAATTCACCCCTCCACTTT. Residues: CASSLSRQTNSPLHF.

The chain joins TRBV28 to TRBJ1-1; the D is unclear. From germline, CDR1 is MDHEN and CDR2 SYDVKM. The CDR3 has 16 amino acids. Deletions cut 5 bases from V and 6 bases from J, with 22 bases between. The CDR3 DNA is TGTGCCAGCAGTCCGACGAGCGTCACCGTTCTTCCTGAAGCTTTCTTT. Translation: CASSPTSVTVLPEAFF.

J is TRBJ1-1 and V is TRBV6-5, with D maybe TRBD1 (5 bases). Germline V gene data show CDR1 as MNHEY and CDR2 as SVGAGI. This CDR3 region has 15 residues. V gave up 3 bases and J gave up 0 bases, with 11 bases separating them. The CDR3 nucleotides are TGTGCCAGCAGTTATTATCAGGGAATGAACACTGAAGCTTTCTTT. It specifies CASSYYQGMNTEAFF.

V usage is TRBV6-5 and J usage is TRBJ1-1; possibly TRBD1 for D (5 bases). CDR1 is MNHEY, CDR2 SVGAGI, per germline. Trimming removed 5 bases from V and 1 base from J, with 11 bases in between. The length of the CDR3 is 14 residues. As DNA, the CDR3 is TGTGCCAGCAGTACAGGACGGCCGAACACTGAAGCTTTCTTT. As protein: CASSTGRPNTEAFF.

In the case of this clone: The sample has other DNA sequences that encode this CDR3 too. The chain uses TRBV5-1 and TRBJ2-1, with TRBD1 identical over 9 bases. The CDR3 runs to 15 residues. J gave up 4 bases and V 3 bases, and 5 bases lay outside the gene matches. Per germline, CDR1 SGHRS and CDR2 YFSETQ. CDR3 bases: TGCGCCAGCAGCTCCGGGACAGGGTCTTACAATGAGCAGTTCTTC. Its translation: CASSSGTGSYNEQFF.

This clone came up a few times. This chain uses TRBV4-3 with TRBJ1-2; 8 nucleotides agree with TRBD1. The CDR3 is 16 residues long. Trimming took 0 bases from V and 7 from J; bases not matched to a gene: 10. Germline CDR1 is LGHNA and CDR2 is YSLEER. CDR3 coding DNA: TGCGCCAGCAGCCAAGAAGGGACAGGCAAATCTGGTGGCTACACCTTC. This sequence encodes CASSQEGTGKSGGYTF.